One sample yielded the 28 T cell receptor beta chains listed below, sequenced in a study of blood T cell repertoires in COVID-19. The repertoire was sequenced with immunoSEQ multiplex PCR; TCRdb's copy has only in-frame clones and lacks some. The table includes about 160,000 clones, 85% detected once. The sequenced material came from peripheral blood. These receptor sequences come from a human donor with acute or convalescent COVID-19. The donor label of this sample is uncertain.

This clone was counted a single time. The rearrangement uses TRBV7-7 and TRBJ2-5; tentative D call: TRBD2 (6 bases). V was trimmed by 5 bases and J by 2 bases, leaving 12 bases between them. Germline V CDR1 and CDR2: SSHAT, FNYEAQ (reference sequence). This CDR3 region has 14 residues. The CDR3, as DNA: TGTGCCAGCAGCGCCCGGGACTCGCAAGAGACCCAGTACTTC. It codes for CASSARDSQETQYF.

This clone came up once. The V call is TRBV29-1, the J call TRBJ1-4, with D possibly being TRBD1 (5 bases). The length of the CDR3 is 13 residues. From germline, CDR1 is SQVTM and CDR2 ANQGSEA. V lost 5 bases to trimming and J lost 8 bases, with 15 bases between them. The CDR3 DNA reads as TGCAGCGTTTTACAGGTTTTGGGGGAAAAACTGTTTTTT. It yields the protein CSVLQVLGEKLFF.

This CDR3 is CASSRSGSGGARDEQFF. For the CDR3, the DNA is TGTGCCAGCAGCCGATCGGGTAGCGGGGGGGCGCGGGATGAGCAGTTCTTC. The chain carries TRBV3-1 (or the pseudogene TRBV3-2) and TRBJ2-1; 11 bases are shared with TRBD2. V dropped 4 bases and J dropped 8; count of bases not matched to a gene: 13. The CDR3 extends over 17 amino acids. CDR1 is LGHDT and CDR2 is YNNKEL in the germline V gene (reference sequence).

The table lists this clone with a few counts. For the CDR3, the DNA is TGTGCCAGCTCACCACCGGACACTGGCGGAGGCTACACCTTC. It is translated as CASSPPDTGGGYTF. The J gene is TRBJ1-2, the V gene TRBV18, with a weak D call TRBD1 (5 bases). Germline CDR1 and CDR2: KGHSH and LQKENI. The CDR3 is 14 amino acids. Between the trimmed V and J ends, which lost 0 bases and 8 bases, there was a span of 13 bases.

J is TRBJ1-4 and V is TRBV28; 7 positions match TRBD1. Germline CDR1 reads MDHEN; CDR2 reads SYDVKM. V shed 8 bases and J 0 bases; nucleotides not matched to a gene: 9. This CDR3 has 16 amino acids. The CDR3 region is CASRPGTASTNEKLFF. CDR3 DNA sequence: TGTGCCAGCCGGCCGGGGACAGCTTCAACTAATGAAAAACTGTTTTTT.

The CDR3 DNA follows: TGTGCCAGCAGTTACTCGGGGTTTGGGGACAGGGGGCGCAGTCAGCCCCAGCATTTT. This encodes CASSYSGFGDRGRSQPQHF. The rearrangement uses TRBV6-2 or TRBV6-3 and TRBJ1-5; 12 nucleotides align to TRBD1. The germline CDR1 and CDR2 sequences are MNHEY and SVGEGT. CDR3 length equals 19 residues. V lost 0 bases, J lost 6 bases, and 12 bases stayed unmatched.

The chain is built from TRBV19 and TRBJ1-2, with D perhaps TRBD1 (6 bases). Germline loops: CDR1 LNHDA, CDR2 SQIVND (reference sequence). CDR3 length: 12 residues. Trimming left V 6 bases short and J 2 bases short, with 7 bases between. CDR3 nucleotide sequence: TGTGCCAGTAGGCAGGGGAACTATGGCTACACCTTC. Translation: CASRQGNYGYTF.

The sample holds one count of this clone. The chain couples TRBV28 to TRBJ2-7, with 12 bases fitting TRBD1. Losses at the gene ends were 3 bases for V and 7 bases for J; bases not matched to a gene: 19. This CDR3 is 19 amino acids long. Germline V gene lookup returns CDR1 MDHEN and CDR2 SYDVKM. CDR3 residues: CASSLPRGQGASGLREQYF. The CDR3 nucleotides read TGTGCCAGCAGTTTGCCCAGGGGACAGGGGGCGTCCGGTCTGCGGGAGCAGTACTTC.

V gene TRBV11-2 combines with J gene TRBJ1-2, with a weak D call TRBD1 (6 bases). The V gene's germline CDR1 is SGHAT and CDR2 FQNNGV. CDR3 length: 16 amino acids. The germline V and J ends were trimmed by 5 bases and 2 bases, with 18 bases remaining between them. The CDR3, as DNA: TGTGCCAGCAGCCCCAACCTAGGGGGACGGAACTATGGCTACACCTTC. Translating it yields CASSPNLGGRNYGYTF.

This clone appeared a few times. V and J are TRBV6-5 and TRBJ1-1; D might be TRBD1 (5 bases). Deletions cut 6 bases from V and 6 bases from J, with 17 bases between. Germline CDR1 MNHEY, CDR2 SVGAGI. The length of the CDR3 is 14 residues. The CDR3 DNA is TGTGCCAGCAGCTTGGGGGGAATAGTTCCTGAAGCTTTCTTT. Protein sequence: CASSLGGIVPEAFF.

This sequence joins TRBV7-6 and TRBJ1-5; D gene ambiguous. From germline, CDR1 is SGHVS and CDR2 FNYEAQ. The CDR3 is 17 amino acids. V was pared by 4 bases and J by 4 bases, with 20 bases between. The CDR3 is CASSSQSAASFNQPQHF. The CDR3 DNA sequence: TGTGCCAGCAGCTCCCAATCCGCAGCGTCTTTTAATCAGCCCCAGCATTTT.

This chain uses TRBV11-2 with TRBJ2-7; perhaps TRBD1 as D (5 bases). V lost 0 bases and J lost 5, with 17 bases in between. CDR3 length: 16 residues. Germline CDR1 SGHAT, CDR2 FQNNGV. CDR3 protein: CASSLEARTRGDEQYF. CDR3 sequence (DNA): TGTGCCAGCAGCTTAGAGGCCCGGACAAGGGGCGACGAGCAGTACTTC.

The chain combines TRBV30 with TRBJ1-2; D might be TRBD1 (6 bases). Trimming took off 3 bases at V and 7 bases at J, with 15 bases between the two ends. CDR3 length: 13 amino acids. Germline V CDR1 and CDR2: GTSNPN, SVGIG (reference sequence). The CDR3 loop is CAWSPWAGAGYTF. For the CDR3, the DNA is TGTGCCTGGAGCCCCTGGGCAGGGGCTGGCTACACCTTC.

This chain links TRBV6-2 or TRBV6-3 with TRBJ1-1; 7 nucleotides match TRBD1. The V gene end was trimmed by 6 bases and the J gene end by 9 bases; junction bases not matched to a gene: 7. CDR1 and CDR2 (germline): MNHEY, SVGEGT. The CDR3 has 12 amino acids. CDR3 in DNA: TGTGCCAGCAGCCGACAGGGTGCTAAAGCTTTCTTT. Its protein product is CASSRQGAKAFF.

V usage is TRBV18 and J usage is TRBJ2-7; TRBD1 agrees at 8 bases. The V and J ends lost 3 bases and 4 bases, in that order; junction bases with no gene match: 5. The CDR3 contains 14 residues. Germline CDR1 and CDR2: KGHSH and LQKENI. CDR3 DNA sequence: TGTGCCAGCTCACCCGGGGACAGGCGTTACGAGCAGTACTTC. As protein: CASSPGDRRYEQYF.

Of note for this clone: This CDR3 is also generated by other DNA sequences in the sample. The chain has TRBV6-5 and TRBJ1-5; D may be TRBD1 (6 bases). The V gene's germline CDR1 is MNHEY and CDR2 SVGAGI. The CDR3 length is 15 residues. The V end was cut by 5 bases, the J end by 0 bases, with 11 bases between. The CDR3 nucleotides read TGTGCCAGCAGTCTGGACAGCTATAGCAATCAGCCCCAGCATTTT. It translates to CASSLDSYSNQPQHF.

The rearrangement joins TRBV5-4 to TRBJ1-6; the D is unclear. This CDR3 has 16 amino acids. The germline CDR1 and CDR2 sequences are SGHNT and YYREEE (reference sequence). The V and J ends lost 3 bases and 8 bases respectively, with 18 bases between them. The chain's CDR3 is CASSSFPLGVDSPLHF. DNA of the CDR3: TGTGCCAGCAGCTCTTTCCCTTTAGGAGTCGATTCACCCCTCCACTTT.

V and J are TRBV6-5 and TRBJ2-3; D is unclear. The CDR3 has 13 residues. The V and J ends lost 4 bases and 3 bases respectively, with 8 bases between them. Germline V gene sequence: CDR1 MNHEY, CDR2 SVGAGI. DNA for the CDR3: TGTGCCAGCAGTTTCACTGAAACAGATACGCAGTATTTT. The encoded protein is CASSFTETDTQYF.

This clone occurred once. The CDR3 is CASRKTGLTYEQYF. CDR3 DNA: TGTGCCAGCAGGAAGACAGGGTTGACCTACGAGCAGTACTTC. The chain links TRBV6-6 to TRBJ2-7; the match to TRBD1 covers 7 bases. Germline values: CDR1 MNHNY, CDR2 SVGAGI (reference sequence). The CDR3 runs 14 residues. Germline trimming cut 6 bases from V and 2 bases from J; bases unmatched to any gene: 7.

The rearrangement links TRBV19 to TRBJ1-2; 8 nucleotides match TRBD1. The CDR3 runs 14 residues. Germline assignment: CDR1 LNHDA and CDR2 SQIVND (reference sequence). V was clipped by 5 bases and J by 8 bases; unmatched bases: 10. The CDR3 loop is CASSPRTGRGGYTF. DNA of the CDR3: TGTGCCAGTAGTCCGAGGACAGGGAGGGGAGGCTACACCTTC.

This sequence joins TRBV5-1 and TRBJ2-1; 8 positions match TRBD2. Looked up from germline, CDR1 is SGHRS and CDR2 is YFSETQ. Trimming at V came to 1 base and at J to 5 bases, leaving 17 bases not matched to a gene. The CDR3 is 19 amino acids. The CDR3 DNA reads TGCGCCAGCAGCTTGCGGGGGGCGACTACTAGCGGCCTAGACAATGAGCAGTTCTTC. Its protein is CASSLRGATTSGLDNEQFF. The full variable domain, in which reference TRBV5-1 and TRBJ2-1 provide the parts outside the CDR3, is KAGVTQTPRYLIKTRGQQVTLSCSPISGHRSVSWYQQTPGQGLQFLFEYFSETQRNKGNFPGRFSGRQFSNSRSEMNVSTLELGDSALYLCASSLRGATTSGLDNEQFFGPGTRLTVL.

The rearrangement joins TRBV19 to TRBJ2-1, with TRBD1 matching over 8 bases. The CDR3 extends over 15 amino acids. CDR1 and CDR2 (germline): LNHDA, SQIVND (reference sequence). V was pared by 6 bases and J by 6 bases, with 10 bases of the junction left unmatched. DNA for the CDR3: TGTGCCAGTAGAAAAACAGGGGGTGTAACCAATGAGCAGTTCTTC. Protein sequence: CASRKTGGVTNEQFF.

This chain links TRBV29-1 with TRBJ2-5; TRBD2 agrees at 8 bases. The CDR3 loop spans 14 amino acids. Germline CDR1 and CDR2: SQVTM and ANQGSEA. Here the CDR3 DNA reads TGCAGTGCTGCGGGGGGCCTTTTCCAAGAGACCCAGTACTTC. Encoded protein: CSAAGGLFQETQYF.

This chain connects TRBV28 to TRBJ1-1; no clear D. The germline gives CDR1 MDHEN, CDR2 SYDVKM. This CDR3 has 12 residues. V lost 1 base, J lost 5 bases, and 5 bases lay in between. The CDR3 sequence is CASSLYSTEAFF. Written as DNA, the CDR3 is TGTGCCAGCAGTTTATACAGTACTGAAGCTTTCTTT.

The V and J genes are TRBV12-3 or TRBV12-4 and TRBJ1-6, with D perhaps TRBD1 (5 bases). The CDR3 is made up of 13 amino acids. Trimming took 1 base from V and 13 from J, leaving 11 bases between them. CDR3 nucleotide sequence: TGTGCCAGCAGTTTAGTCAGGGATGGCCCCCTCCACTTT. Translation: CASSLVRDGPLHF.

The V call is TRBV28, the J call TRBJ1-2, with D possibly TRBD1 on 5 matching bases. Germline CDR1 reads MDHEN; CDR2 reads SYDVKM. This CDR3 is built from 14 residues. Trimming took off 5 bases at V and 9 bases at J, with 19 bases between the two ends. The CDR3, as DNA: TGTGCCAGCAGTGAAGAAGGGCGGGGGGTTAGCTACACCTTC. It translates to CASSEEGRGVSYTF.

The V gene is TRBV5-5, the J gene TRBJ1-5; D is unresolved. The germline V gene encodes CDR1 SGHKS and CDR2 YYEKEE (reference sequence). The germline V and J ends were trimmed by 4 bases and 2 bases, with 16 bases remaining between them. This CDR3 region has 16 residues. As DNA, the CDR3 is TGTGCCAGCAGCCATCGCCGGGGAAATGGCAATCAGCCCCAGCATTTT. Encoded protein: CASSHRRGNGNQPQHF.

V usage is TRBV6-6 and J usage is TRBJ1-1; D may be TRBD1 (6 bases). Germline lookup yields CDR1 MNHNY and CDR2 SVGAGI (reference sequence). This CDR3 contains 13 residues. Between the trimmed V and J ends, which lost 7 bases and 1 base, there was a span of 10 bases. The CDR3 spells CASKQGRNTEAFF. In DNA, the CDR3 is TGTGCCAGCAAGCAGGGGAGGAACACTGAAGCTTTCTTT.